Reported below is one T cell receptor beta chain. What it recognizes is unknown. These data come from a study of immune cell composition in non-small cell lung cancer. Study-level results: Squamous carcinomas (approximately 80%) more often had tumour-associated clones >0.5% than adenocarcinomas (approximately 35%).

CDR1 is MNHEY, CDR2 SVGAGI, per germline. Between the trimmed V and J ends, which lost 0 bases and 4 bases, there was a span of 12 bases. The CDR3 sequence is 15 residues long. Clones were read by immunoSEQ multiplex PCR, and TCRdb kept only the in-frame ones, dropping some. The repertoire consists of over 2,000 clones, with roughly 70% occurring once and the leading ten covering roughly 4.8%. The genes are TRBV6-5 and TRBJ1-1, with no clear D. The sample taken for sequencing was lung tumor tissue. This receptor was identified in a human donor with non-small cell lung cancer. CDR3 protein: CASSYSPGLGTEAFF. CDR3 nucleotides: TGTGCCAGCAGTTACTCGCCAGGCTTGGGCACTGAAGCTTTCTTT.